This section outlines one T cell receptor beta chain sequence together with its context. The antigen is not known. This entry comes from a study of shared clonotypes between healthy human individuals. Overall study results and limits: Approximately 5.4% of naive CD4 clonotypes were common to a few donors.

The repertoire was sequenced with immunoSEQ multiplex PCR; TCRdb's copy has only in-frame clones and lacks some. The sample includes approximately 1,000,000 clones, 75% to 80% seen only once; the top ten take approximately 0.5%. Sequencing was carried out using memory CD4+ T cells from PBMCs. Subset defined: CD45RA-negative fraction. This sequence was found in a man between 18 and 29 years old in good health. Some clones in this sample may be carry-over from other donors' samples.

CDR3 sequence (DNA): TGTGCCAGCAGCCCCCAGCGGGCAAACATTCAGTACTTC. Protein: CASSPQRANIQYF. The chain has TRBV7-2 and TRBJ2-4; D is possibly TRBD2 (6 bases). Trimming pared 5 bases from V and 6 bases from J, leaving 11 bases between. Germline CDR1 is SGHTA and CDR2 is FQGNSA. The CDR3 covers 13 residues.